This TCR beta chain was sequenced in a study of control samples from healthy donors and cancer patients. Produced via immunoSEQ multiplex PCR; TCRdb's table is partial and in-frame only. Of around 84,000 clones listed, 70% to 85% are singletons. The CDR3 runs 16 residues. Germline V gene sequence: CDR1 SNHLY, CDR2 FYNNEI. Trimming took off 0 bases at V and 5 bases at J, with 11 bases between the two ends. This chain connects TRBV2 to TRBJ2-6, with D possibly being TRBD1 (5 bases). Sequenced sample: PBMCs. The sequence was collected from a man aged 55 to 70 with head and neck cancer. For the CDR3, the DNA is TGTGCCAGCAGTGAAGCGCATAGGGGCCGGGCCAACGTCCTGACTTTC. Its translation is CASSEAHRGRANVLTF.